This TCR beta chain emerged from a study of graft-versus-host responses after intestinal transplantation. The wider study: Grafts were multivisceral, liver-intestinal, or isolated intestinal. All recipients were given anti-thymocyte globulin induction, and tacrolimus and steroids were then administered for three to four years.

Per germline, CDR1 SQVTM and CDR2 ANQGSEA. This CDR3 contains 16 residues. V dropped 4 bases and J dropped 4; count of bases not matched to a gene: 15. The assay was immunoSEQ multiplex PCR, and TCRdb's table has in-frame clones only and misses some. In the table there are about 13,000 clones, over 70% of which are singletons. General study points: Those patients showing graft-donor T cell macrochimerism displayed high graft-versus-host to host-versus-graft clonal ratios in allografts. Marrow from the recipient contained GvH clones, some of which had appeared first in ileum or blood.

To release intraepithelial and lamina propria lymphocytes, the graft tissue was processed. About this clone itself: No antigen is known for it.

Material: ileum tissue, obtained 16 days after intestinal transplant. The chain is built from TRBV29-1 and TRBJ1-2, with 7 nucleotides matching TRBD1. The origin of this receptor is a human patient who received an intestinal transplant, so some T cells may come from the graft donor. CDR3 nucleotide sequence: TGCAGCGTTGGCGCCCGGGGCAGGGGGAGTTTCTATGGCTACACCTTC. This codes for CSVGARGRGSFYGYTF.